This T cell receptor (beta chain) was sequenced for a study of blood T cell repertoires in COVID-19. As for the study in general: The origin of the acute and convalescent COVID-19 samples was the United States, Italy and Spain.

As handled by the study authors: Estimation of nucleated cell counts was performed using reference gene primer amplification. Data came from immunoSEQ multiplex PCR; TCRdb stores just in-frame clones and leaves some out. The V and J calls and clone size come from that table; D and trimming were worked out from the DNA. The sample includes about 190,000 clones, roughly 80% of them seen just once. This receptor was identified in a man in his forties or fifties who had recovered from COVID-19. The source material was peripheral blood.

CDR3 in amino acids: CASSLQGGEQFF. CDR3 DNA sequence: TGTGCCAGCAGCTTGCAGGGGGGTGAGCAGTTCTTC. The chain couples TRBV11-3 to TRBJ2-1; D is possibly TRBD1 (7 bases). V was clipped by 3 bases and J by 9 bases, with 9 bases between them. Germline CDR1 SGHNT, CDR2 YENEEA. This CDR3 spans 12 amino acids.